These 10 T cell receptor beta chains came from one sample sequenced in a study of blood T cell repertoires in COVID-19. Using immunoSEQ multiplex PCR, the repertoire was profiled, and TCRdb retains in-frame clones only, with some absent. The table has 200,000 to 300,000 clones, approximately 80% seen once. Material: peripheral blood. These receptors were collected from a man aged 60 to 69 with acute or convalescent COVID-19.

The chain's CDR3 is CSVGAGGPSGELFF. The CDR3 nucleotides read TGCAGCGTTGGGGCGGGAGGGCCGTCCGGGGAGCTGTTTTTT. The chain uses TRBV29-1 and TRBJ2-2; 9 nucleotides align to TRBD2. This CDR3 region has 14 residues. V shed 4 bases, J shed 6 bases, and the junction held 6 bases outside the gene matches. Germline CDR1 SQVTM, CDR2 ANQGSEA.

This chain joins TRBV6-5 and TRBJ1-6; 7 nucleotides match TRBD1. The CDR3 consists of 15 residues. Germline V lookup: CDR1 MNHEY, CDR2 SVGAGI. V was pared by 2 bases and J by 5 bases, with 3 bases of the junction left unmatched. The DNA of the CDR3 is TGTGCCAGCAGTTACGGGACAGCTAATAATTCACCCCTCCACTTT. Amino acid sequence: CASSYGTANNSPLHF.

The V gene is TRBV7-9, the J gene TRBJ2-7, with TRBD2 as a possible D gene (6 bases). The ends were cut back, 4 bases at V and 4 bases at J, with 14 bases in the middle. The CDR3 extends over 14 amino acids. From germline, CDR1 is SEHNR and CDR2 FQNEAQ (reference sequence). The DNA of the CDR3 is TGTGCCAGCAGCTGGGACTCCGCGGCATACGAGCAGTACTTC. Translating it yields CASSWDSAAYEQYF.

J is TRBJ1-6 and V is TRBV6-6; a possible D gene is TRBD1 (5 bases). With 8 bases removed from V and 6 bases from J, the gap between germline ends came to 17 bases. Germline loops: CDR1 MNHNY, CDR2 SVGAGI (reference sequence). This CDR3 contains 15 residues. The CDR3 sequence: CASGRRGVTNSPLHF. CDR3 nucleotides: TGTGCCAGCGGAAGGAGGGGTGTGACTAATTCACCCCTCCACTTT.

This clone was observed a single time. Other DNA sequences in the same sample also yield this CDR3. This chain joins TRBV9 and TRBJ2-1; 9 bases align to TRBD2. V lost 3 bases to trimming and J lost 3 bases; unmatched junction nucleotides: 4. Germline loops: CDR1 SGDLS, CDR2 YYNGEE. This CDR3 region has 15 residues. The CDR3 sequence is CASSAGLAVYNEQFF. The CDR3 DNA follows: TGTGCCAGCAGCGCGGGACTAGCAGTCTACAATGAGCAGTTCTTC.

As DNA, the CDR3 is TGTGCCATGGCCCTCCAACAGGAAAGCACAGATACGCAGTATTTT. Translated: CAMALQQESTDTQYF. The V call is TRBV2, the J call TRBJ2-3; D might be TRBD1 (5 bases). CDR3 length: 15 amino acids. Germline CDR1 SNHLY, CDR2 FYNNEI. Deletions cut 10 bases from V and 0 bases from J, with 17 bases between.

The chain carries TRBV28 and TRBJ2-7; 11 bases map to TRBD2. With V trimmed by 6 bases and J by 0 bases, 4 bases remained unmatched. The germline V gene encodes CDR1 MDHEN and CDR2 SYDVKM. The CDR3 is 15 residues long. CDR3 nucleotide sequence: TGTGCCAGCAGCCGCGGACTAGCGGGCTCCTACGAGCAGTACTTC. Its translation is CASSRGLAGSYEQYF.

The rearrangement joins TRBV4-3 to TRBJ2-4; D is perhaps TRBD1 (6 bases). V was shortened by 0 bases and J by 1 base, with 16 bases between the two germline ends. Germline loops: CDR1 LGHNA, CDR2 YSLEER. This CDR3 is built from 18 residues. The CDR3 sequence is CASSQEGKGERAKNIQYF. In DNA, the CDR3 is TGCGCCAGCAGCCAAGAGGGTAAGGGGGAAAGGGCCAAAAACATTCAGTACTTC.

The chain employs TRBV10-3 and TRBJ2-7; D gene ambiguous. The germline CDR1 and CDR2 sequences are ENHRY and SYGVKD. The CDR3 length is 13 residues. V was pared by 3 bases and J by 4 bases, with 10 bases between. CDR3 sequence reads: CAISDTSGYEQYF. For the CDR3, the DNA is TGTGCCATCAGTGATACCTCAGGTTACGAGCAGTACTTC.

The V gene is TRBV2, the J gene TRBJ2-1; 7 bases are shared with TRBD2. The junction had 14 bases not matched to a gene; V was cut back by 6 bases and J by 0 bases. CDR3 length: 18 amino acids. Germline V gene data show CDR1 as SNHLY and CDR2 as FYNNEI. This CDR3 is CASRDIMIAGSSYNEQFF. The CDR3 DNA reads as TGTGCCAGCAGGGACATAATGATAGCGGGTAGCTCCTACAATGAGCAGTTCTTC.